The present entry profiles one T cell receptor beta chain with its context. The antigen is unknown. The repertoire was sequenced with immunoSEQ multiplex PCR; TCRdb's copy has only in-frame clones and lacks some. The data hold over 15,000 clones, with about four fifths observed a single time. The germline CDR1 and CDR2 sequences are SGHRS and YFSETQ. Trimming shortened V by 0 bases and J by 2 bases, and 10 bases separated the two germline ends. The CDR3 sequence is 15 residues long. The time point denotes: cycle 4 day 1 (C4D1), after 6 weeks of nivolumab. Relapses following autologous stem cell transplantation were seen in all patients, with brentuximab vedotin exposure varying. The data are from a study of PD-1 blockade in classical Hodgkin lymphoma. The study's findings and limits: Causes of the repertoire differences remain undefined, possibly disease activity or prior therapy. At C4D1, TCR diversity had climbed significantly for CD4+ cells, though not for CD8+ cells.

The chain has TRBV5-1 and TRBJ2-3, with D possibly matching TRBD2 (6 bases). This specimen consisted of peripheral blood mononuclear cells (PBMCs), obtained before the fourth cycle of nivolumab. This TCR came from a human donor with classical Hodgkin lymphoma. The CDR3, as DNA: TGCGCCAGCAGCTTGGTCGGGGGAGCCACAGATACGCAGTATTTT. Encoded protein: CASSLVGGATDTQYF.